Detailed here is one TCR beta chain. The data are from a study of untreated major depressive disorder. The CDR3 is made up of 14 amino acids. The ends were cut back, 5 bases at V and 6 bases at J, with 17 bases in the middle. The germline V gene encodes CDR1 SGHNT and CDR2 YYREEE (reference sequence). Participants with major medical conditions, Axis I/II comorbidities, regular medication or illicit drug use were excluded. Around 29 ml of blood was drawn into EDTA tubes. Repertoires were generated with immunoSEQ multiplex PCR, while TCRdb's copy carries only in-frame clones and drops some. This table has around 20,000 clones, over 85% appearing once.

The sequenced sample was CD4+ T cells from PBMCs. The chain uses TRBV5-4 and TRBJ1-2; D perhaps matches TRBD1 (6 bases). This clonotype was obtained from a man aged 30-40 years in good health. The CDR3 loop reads CASSPTHRDDGYTF. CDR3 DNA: TGTGCCAGCAGTCCTACTCACAGGGACGATGGCTACACCTTC.